This entry concerns a single TCR beta chain. Its antigen is currently unknown. Trimming shortened V by 2 bases and J by 7 bases, and 9 bases separated the two germline ends. The CDR3 sequence is 13 residues long. Germline lookup yields CDR1 SGHKS and CDR2 YYEKEE (reference sequence). TCRdb's copy holds only in-frame clones and misses some; the assay was immunoSEQ multiplex PCR. Counted here are tens of thousands of clones, about 91% occurring once; the ten biggest clones make up 6% to 9%. The data originate from a study of graft-versus-host responses after intestinal transplantation. Study as a whole: Every transplant recipient was induced with anti-thymocyte globulin, then maintained on tacrolimus and steroids for about 3 years.

Study results and limitations: Some GvH clones were seen earlier in gut or blood, suggesting intestinal origin. When patients had graft-donor T cell macrochimerism, their allografts held high graft-versus-host to host-versus-graft clonal ratios.

The TCR originated in a human donor who was the organ donor for an intestinal transplant. This sample comprised unstimulated CD8+ T cells sorted from spleen or lymph node cells, obtained before transplant. The rearrangement links TRBV5-5 to TRBJ2-2; D uncertain. This CDR3 reads CASSFSSFGELFF. CDR3 bases: TGTGCCAGCAGCTTCTCCAGTTTCGGGGAGCTGTTTTTT.